The 31 T cell receptor beta chains given below trace back to one sample, sequenced in a study of shared clonotypes between healthy human individuals. Sequencing was performed with immunoSEQ multiplex PCR; in TCRdb, only in-frame clones are kept and a portion is missing. The repertoire consists of 2.3 million or so clones, with 85% to 95% occurring once and the leading ten covering 0.35% to 0.5%. Sequenced input: naive CD4+ T cells from PBMCs. Subset reported: CD45RA+ positively selected. These receptors were taken from a young man in good health. Some clones in this sample may be carry-over from other donors' samples.

In its sample, this clone was seen once. Other DNA sequences in the same sample also yield this CDR3. The chain carries TRBV20-1 and TRBJ1-2; D is undetermined. Trimming left V 3 bases short and J 5 bases short, with 4 bases between. The CDR3 runs 10 residues. The germline gives CDR1 DFQATT, CDR2 SNEGSKA (reference sequence). The CDR3 is CSARAYGYTF. The CDR3 DNA follows: TGCAGTGCTAGGGCATATGGCTACACCTTC.

This clone appeared once. V is TRBV6-1 and J is TRBJ1-2, with 9 positions matching TRBD1. J gave up 0 bases and V 7 bases, and 6 bases lay outside the gene matches. The CDR3 has 15 residues. From germline, CDR1 is MNHNS and CDR2 SASEGT. The CDR3 DNA reads as TGTGCCAGCATCCCGGGACAGGGAGCTAACTATGGCTACACCTTC. Its translation: CASIPGQGANYGYTF.

This chain connects TRBV19 to TRBJ2-7, with TRBD1 identical over 7 bases. Per the germline V gene, CDR1 is LNHDA and CDR2 is SQIVND (reference sequence). The V and J ends lost 4 bases and 4 bases, in that order; junction bases with no gene match: 4. CDR3 length equals 13 residues. For the CDR3, the DNA is TGTGCCAGTAGTAACAGGGGACGTTACGAGCAGTACTTC. Translating gives CASSNRGRYEQYF.

The chain is built from TRBV6-5 and TRBJ2-5, with TRBD2 matching over 8 bases. This CDR3 contains 15 residues. J was trimmed by 5 bases and V by 5 bases; bases with no gene match: 10. Germline V CDR1 and CDR2: MNHEY, SVGAGI. The CDR3, as DNA: TGTGCCAGCAGTAAATACGGGAGGGCCTCGGAGACCCAGTACTTC. Its protein product is CASSKYGRASETQYF.

This rearrangement joins TRBV6-1 to TRBJ2-3; D is perhaps TRBD2 (7 bases). Trimming removed 11 bases from V and 7 bases from J, with 13 bases in between. The CDR3 is 11 residues long. Germline V gives CDR1 MNHNS, CDR2 SASEGT. CDR3 nucleotides: TGTGCCGGGGGGGGGCAGTATACGCAGTATTTT. Translated, it gives CAGGGQYTQYF.

The V call is TRBV6-5, the J call TRBJ2-3; maybe TRBD1 (6 bases). The length of the CDR3 is 14 residues. Looked up from germline, CDR1 is MNHEY and CDR2 is SVGAGI. The V end was cut by 6 bases, the J end by 2 bases, with 12 bases between. CDR3 region: CASSQGFSTDTQYF. The CDR3 bases are TGTGCCAGCAGCCAGGGGTTCTCCACAGATACGCAGTATTTT.

The V gene is TRBV5-1, the J gene TRBJ2-7; 11 bases are shared with TRBD1. The CDR3 has 15 residues. Germline CDR1 SGHRS, CDR2 YFSETQ. V shed 2 bases, J shed 5 bases, and the junction held 6 bases outside the gene matches. In DNA, the CDR3 is TGCGCCAGCAGCTTTCCGGGACAGGGGGGCGACGAGCAGTACTTC. Protein sequence: CASSFPGQGGDEQYF.

Here the CDR3 DNA reads TGTGCCAGCAGCGTAGGCAGGGGGCGCAGGAAGGACACTGAAGCTTTCTTT. Residues: CASSVGRGRRKDTEAFF. The J gene is TRBJ1-1, the V gene TRBV9; 8 bases fit TRBD1. The J segment lost 3 bases and the V segment lost 0 bases, leaving 10 bases of the junction unmatched. There are 17 residues in the CDR3. CDR1 and CDR2 (germline): SGDLS, YYNGEE. Full variable domain (outside the CDR3, taken from reference TRBV9 and TRBJ1-1): DSGVTQTPKHLITATGQRVTLRCSPRSGDLSVYWYQQSLDQGLQFLIQYYNGEERAKGNILERFSAQQFPDLHSELNLSSLELGDSALYFCASSVGRGRRKDTEAFFGQGTRLTVV.

The chain links TRBV18 to TRBJ2-1, with 9 bases identical to TRBD2. The ends lost 0 bases at V and 0 bases at J; junction bases unmatched: 3. CDR1 and CDR2 from the germline V gene are KGHSH and LQKENI. The CDR3 loop spans 17 amino acids. The CDR3 DNA follows: TGTGCCAGCTCACCACCTGGAGCGGGAGGCTCCTACAATGAGCAGTTCTTC. Its translation: CASSPPGAGGSYNEQFF.

This rearrangement joins TRBV30 to TRBJ2-3; D is undetermined. V was cut by 3 bases and J by 2 bases, with 15 bases left in between. The CDR3 covers 15 residues. CDR1 GTSNPN and CDR2 SVGIG come from the germline V gene (reference sequence). This chain's CDR3 is CAWRVFGKYTDTQYF. In nucleotides, the CDR3 is TGTGCCTGGAGAGTGTTTGGCAAATACACAGATACGCAGTATTTT.

The chain carries TRBV27 and TRBJ2-5; D is possibly TRBD2 (5 bases). Germline V gives CDR1 MNHEY, CDR2 SMNVEV (reference sequence). V was cut by 2 bases and J by 7 bases, with 17 bases left in between. The CDR3 spans 15 residues. CDR3 loop: CASSLRPDSRTTQYF. The CDR3 coding sequence is TGTGCCAGCAGTTTACGTCCGGACTCGAGGACGACCCAGTACTTC.

V and J are TRBV28 and TRBJ2-7; 7 nucleotides match TRBD2. CDR1 is MDHEN, CDR2 SYDVKM, per germline. This CDR3 is 11 amino acids long. V lost 8 bases to trimming and J lost 7 bases; unmatched junction nucleotides: 5. CDR3 sequence: CASGRAREQYF. CDR3 nucleotides: TGTGCCAGCGGGAGGGCCCGGGAGCAGTACTTC.

The chain links TRBV7-8 to TRBJ1-3; 9 positions match TRBD1. V was clipped by 5 bases and J by 4 bases; unmatched bases: 9. CDR1 is SGHVS, CDR2 FQNEAQ, per germline. This CDR3 comprises 16 residues. The CDR3, as DNA: TGTGCCAGCAGCCCTAGGACAGGGGCTTTCGGAAACACCATATATTTT. The encoded protein is CASSPRTGAFGNTIYF.

This clone showed up just once. The gene calls are TRBV11-2 and TRBJ2-1; the match to TRBD2 covers 9 bases. Germline V CDR1 and CDR2: SGHAT, FQNNGV. CDR3 size: 18 residues. V dropped 5 bases and J dropped 6; count of bases not matched to a gene: 17. The CDR3 region has the DNA TGTGCCAGCAGCCAAGTCCGCGGGAGGGAGGTATTAAGCAATGAGCAGTTCTTC. Translation: CASSQVRGREVLSNEQFF.

This rearrangement joins TRBV5-4 to TRBJ1-4, with unresolved D. The ends were cut back, 4 bases at V and 0 bases at J, with 10 bases in the middle. Germline-derived CDR1 and CDR2 are SGHNT and YYREEE (reference sequence). The CDR3 contains 15 residues. CDR3 amino acids: CASSPTDATNEKLFF. CDR3 in DNA: TGTGCCAGCAGCCCGACGGATGCAACTAATGAAAAACTGTTTTTT.

This clone was observed a single time. The V and J genes are TRBV5-1 and TRBJ1-1, with 7 bases matching TRBD1. Germline trimming cut 2 bases from V and 6 bases from J; bases unmatched to any gene: 16. The CDR3 spans 17 residues. CDR1 and CDR2 (germline): SGHRS, YFSETQ. This chain's CDR3 is CASSLTPRQGGYAEAFF. CDR3 coding DNA: TGCGCCAGCAGCTTAACCCCGAGACAGGGTGGTTATGCTGAAGCTTTCTTT.

The sample holds one count of this clone. V is TRBV5-1 and J is TRBJ1-2, with a weak D call TRBD1 (5 bases). CDR1 and CDR2 (germline): SGHRS, YFSETQ. V was trimmed by 2 bases and J by 6 bases, leaving 14 bases between them. This CDR3 has 14 residues. In DNA form, the CDR3 reads TGCGCCAGCAGCTTCTATCTGGGGACGAATGGCTACACCTTC. Its protein is CASSFYLGTNGYTF.

The chain has TRBV5-1 and TRBJ2-2; TRBD2 matches at 8 bases. Germline loops: CDR1 SGHRS, CDR2 YFSETQ. Trimming took 3 bases from V and 6 from J; bases not matched to a gene: 13. The CDR3 is 17 residues long. The CDR3 sequence: CASSSPRGGSIAGELFF. The DNA for the CDR3 is TGCGCCAGCAGCTCCCCTCGGGGGGGGAGTATCGCCGGGGAGCTGTTTTTT.

This clone appeared once. CDR3 in amino acids: CASTDNRATNEKLFF. The CDR3 DNA reads as TGTGCCAGCACAGACAACAGGGCAACTAATGAAAAACTGTTTTTT. This chain joins TRBV28 and TRBJ1-4, with D maybe TRBD1 (6 bases). The CDR3 is 15 amino acids. V lost 7 bases, J lost 0 bases, and 12 bases lay in between. Germline V gene data show CDR1 as MDHEN and CDR2 as SYDVKM.

This chain connects TRBV11-3 to TRBJ2-2; D unclear. CDR3 length: 11 amino acids. V shed 5 bases and J shed 7 bases, with 5 bases lying between them. Germline V lookup: CDR1 SGHNT, CDR2 YENEEA. CDR3 in DNA: TGTGCCAGCAGCCGTCACGGGGAGCTGTTTTTT. The encoded protein is CASSRHGELFF. The whole variable domain, remainder taken from reference TRBV11-3 and TRBJ2-2, is EAGVVQSPRYKIIEKKQPVAFWCNPISGHNTLYWYLQNLGQGPELLIRYENEEAVDDSQLPKDRFSAERLKGVDSTLKIQPAELGDSAVYLCASSRHGELFFGEGSRLTVL.

The rearrangement links TRBV5-1 to TRBJ2-2, with 9 bases fitting TRBD1. Per the germline V gene, CDR1 is SGHRS and CDR2 is YFSETQ. This CDR3 has 15 amino acids. The V segment lost 1 base and the J segment 4 bases; nucleotides outside the gene matches: 2. CDR3 in DNA: TGCGCCAGCAGCTTGATGACAGGGGGCACCGGGGAGCTGTTTTTT. Residues: CASSLMTGGTGELFF. The variable domain in full, completed from reference TRBV5-1 and TRBJ2-2, reads KAGVTQTPRYLIKTRGQQVTLSCSPISGHRSVSWYQQTPGQGLQFLFEYFSETQRNKGNFPGRFSGRQFSNSRSEMNVSTLELGDSALYLCASSLMTGGTGELFFGEGSRLTVL.

This chain joins TRBV5-4 and TRBJ1-2; no firm D call. The V and J ends lost 1 base and 6 bases respectively, with 19 bases between them. Germline-derived CDR1 and CDR2 are SGHNT and YYREEE (reference sequence). This CDR3 contains 16 residues. CDR3: CASSLFIPQRGDGYTF. The CDR3 nucleotides are TGTGCCAGCAGCTTGTTTATTCCCCAGCGGGGTGATGGCTACACCTTC.

A word on this clone: Other DNA sequences within the sample encode an identical CDR3. CDR3 sequence (DNA): TGCAGCGTTTTCTACAATGAGCAGTTCTTC. Its protein is CSVFYNEQFF. The chain couples TRBV29-1 to TRBJ2-1; D gene uncertain. Germline V gene data show CDR1 as SQVTM and CDR2 as ANQGSEA. V dropped 5 bases and J dropped 3 bases, with 2 bases sitting between them. The CDR3 has 10 amino acids.

This clone was observed a few times. The chain recombines TRBV11-2 with TRBJ2-7, with D possibly being TRBD2 (5 bases). Trimming took 5 bases from V and 1 from J, leaving 15 bases between them. CDR3 size: 15 residues. Germline loops: CDR1 SGHAT, CDR2 FQNNGV. CDR3 protein: CASSRVLGMSYEQYF. CDR3 bases: TGTGCCAGCAGCCGCGTACTAGGGATGTCCTACGAGCAGTACTTC.

The V call is TRBV23-1, the J call TRBJ2-1; TRBD2 agrees at 7 bases. TRBV23-1 is noted as an ORF with a role that remains uncertain. J lost 7 bases, V lost 7 bases, and 4 bases had no gene match. The CDR3 contains 12 residues. In nucleotides, the CDR3 is TGCGCCAGCATCAAAGCGGGGAATGAGCAGTTCTTC. Protein: CASIKAGNEQFF.

The rearrangement links TRBV27 to TRBJ1-5; 7 nucleotides agree with TRBD1. CDR1 is MNHEY and CDR2 is SMNVEV in the germline V gene (reference sequence). The CDR3 totals 15 residues. Unmatched junction bases numbered 8, after V lost 4 bases and J lost 5 bases. The CDR3: CASSSFRDRHQPQHF. CDR3 nucleotides: TGTGCCAGCAGTTCATTCCGGGACAGACATCAGCCCCAGCATTTT.

The chain carries TRBV29-1 and TRBJ2-2; D call uncertain. Germline-derived CDR1 and CDR2 are SQVTM and ANQGSEA. V lost 7 bases and J 2 bases, leaving 14 bases between the germline ends. The CDR3 covers 14 residues. In DNA form, the CDR3 reads TGCAGCGCCGGTCGTCAGACAAACACCGGGGAGCTGTTTTTT. Translation gives CSAGRQTNTGELFF.

The chain employs TRBV4-1 and TRBJ1-5; D uncertain. Germline assignment: CDR1 MGHRA and CDR2 YSYEKL. This CDR3 is built from 16 residues. Trimming took off 4 bases at V and 3 bases at J, with 16 bases between the two ends. The CDR3 DNA sequence: TGCGCCAGCAGCCCACTCCCCGGAGCACCCAATCAGCCCCAGCATTTT. It codes for CASSPLPGAPNQPQHF.

The rearrangement uses TRBV2 and TRBJ2-1; 10 nucleotides agree with TRBD1. In germline, CDR1 is SNHLY, CDR2 FYNNEI. CDR3 length equals 14 residues. J lost 6 bases, V lost 7 bases, and 6 bases had no gene match. The CDR3 region has the DNA TGTGCCAGCATCCGACAGGGGGCACGCAATGAGCAGTTCTTC. As protein: CASIRQGARNEQFF.

This chain uses TRBV12-5 with TRBJ2-7, with 7 bases aligning to TRBD1. The V gene end was trimmed by 5 bases and the J gene end by 7 bases; junction bases not matched to a gene: 20. The CDR3 length is 17 residues. Germline lookup yields CDR1 LGHNT and CDR2 FRNRAP. CDR3 bases: TGTGCTAGTGGTCCATACAGGGGAGACACCGAAGGGCTAGAGCAGTACTTC. It specifies CASGPYRGDTEGLEQYF. The variable domain in full, completed from reference TRBV12-5 and TRBJ2-7, reads DARVTQTPRHKVTEMGQEVTMRCQPILGHNTVFWYRQTMMQGLELLAYFRNRAPLDDSGMPKDRFSAEMPDATLATLKIQPSEPRDSAVYFCASGPYRGDTEGLEQYFGPGTRLTVT.

The CDR3 sequence: CASSAGTREGYTF. The CDR3 region has the DNA TGTGCCAGCAGCGCCGGGACCCGGGAAGGCTACACCTTC. The chain employs TRBV7-2 and TRBJ1-2; perhaps TRBD1 as D (5 bases). Trimming took off 5 bases at V and 8 bases at J, with 15 bases between the two ends. This CDR3 region has 13 residues. The germline V gene has CDR1 SGHTA and CDR2 FQGNSA.